This TCR beta chain appears in the sequencing data of a study of T cell responses to AZD1222 COVID-19 vaccine. Study-level findings and limits: Reportedly, close to half of spike-specific TCRs are directed against unmutated variant regions.

Details on this clone: Its antigen is still unknown.

With 3 bases removed from V and 6 bases from J, the gap between germline ends came to 14 bases. The CDR3 has 15 residues. CDR1 is MNHEY, CDR2 SMNVEV, per germline (reference sequence). Profiled with immunoSEQ multiplex PCR; TCRdb holds only in-frame clones, not every one. This sample has more than 80,000 clones; roughly 90% occur once, and the top ten carry approximately 21%. The sequence derives from an adult in good health. The V call is TRBV27, the J call TRBJ2-2; D is tentatively TRBD1 or TRBD2 (5 bases each). The sequenced sample was peripheral blood, obtained on day 0 of AZD1222 vaccination. CDR3 sequence (DNA): TGTGCCAGCAGTTTTTTCGGGGCGGGCGCCGGGGAGCTGTTTTTT. Translation: CASSFFGAGAGELFF.